The T cell receptor (beta chain) under discussion was sequenced for a study of cytomegalovirus exposure and HLA in healthy donors. The primer mix had 60 Vbeta and 13 Jbeta primers. TCRdb keeps only in-frame clones here, not all; method: immunoSEQ multiplex PCR. In the table there are some 70,000 clones, roughly 70% of which are singletons. This clone was counted a few times. The receptor was derived from a male donor in good health and CMV-seropositive. Sample: PBMCs.

The CDR3 nucleotides read TGCGCCAGCAGCCAAGATAGGTCATCCGGGACAGGGGGCTTAGGCGAGCAGTACTTC. Protein sequence: CASSQDRSSGTGGLGEQYF. The V call is TRBV4-3, the J call TRBJ2-7, with 12 bases that match TRBD1. From germline, CDR1 is LGHNA and CDR2 YSLEER. The CDR3 spans 19 residues. The ends lost 0 bases at V and 6 bases at J; junction bases unmatched: 15.